This section outlines one TCR beta chain sequence together with its context. Its antigen is unknown. Base quality data are lacking; no much larger clone is found one base away. The data derive from a study of T cell responses to AZD1222 COVID-19 vaccine (dated by TCRdb to about 2021). About the investigation overall: AZD1222 recipients with second doses at about 4 weeks or about 12 weeks were pooled, because spike-specific TCR depth and breadth did not differ between schedules. A total of 230 or so trial participants underwent TCR sequencing, of whom roughly 210 received two doses of AZD1222 and about 25 received two doses of the MenACWY control vaccine. Trial participants were enrolled by age into subgroups of 18-55, 56-69 and 70-plus years, and around 140, 26 and 57 TCR-sequenced participants, respectively, were included in these subgroups. Paper-wide results and their limitations: Because no day 14 peak-response samples were available, repertoires were characterized only after the peak T cell response. Reportedly, almost half of the unique spike-specific TCRs recognized epitopes lying outside the regions that are mutated in the B.1.351 and B.1.1.7 variants. Conclusions about previously exposed vaccinees are limited, since just a handful of AZD1222 recipients were seropositive for SARS-CoV-2 at baseline. Participants were mostly white British and included more females than males, and it was suggested by the authors that clonal diversity may have been underestimated. CD4 TCRs associated with the vaccine covered the entire spike protein, and the dominant responses were in regions 160-218 and 743-854. After two AZD1222 doses, spike-specific TCR breadth and depth were significantly higher than at day 0 and than in MenACWY recipients. In the small 56-69-year group, the increase in depth fell short of significance, most likely because of low power.

Compared with germline, V lacks 4 bases and J lacks 5 bases; bases without a gene match: 4. The germline V gene provides CDR1 SGHTA and CDR2 FQGTGA. The CDR3, from cysteine to phenylalanine, totals 15 residues. The kept DNA is CDR3 alone, 45 bases in frame from the first base. The CDR3 regions of human TCRbeta chains were subjected to immunosequencing. Under the source paper's analysis protocol: Repertoire TCRs were checked for matches against a reference library of SARS-CoV-2-specific TCRs that had been generated using the MIRA antigen-specificity platform. Breadth was defined as the fraction of unique TCRs that were SARS-CoV-2-associated. Depth was defined as the fraction of total T cells that were SARS-CoV-2-associated. Using the MIRA data, each spike-specific TCR was assigned both to the spike region to which the TCR was reactive and to a CD4 or CD8 class. Log10-transformed breadth and depth values were compared by one-way ANOVA with Sidak's multiple comparisons tests. TCRdb obtained this table from immuneACCESS and retained in-frame rearrangements with V and J assigned. These tables miss some clones; where compared with another copy, unresolved V genes account for less than half of the shortfall, and the remainder is unexplained. V and J calls and clone size are copied from that table; D and trimming were computed from the DNA. The sample data list about 140,000 clones, and around 89% of these were observed just once. Roughly 1.5% of the sample is held by the ten biggest clonotypes.

In the paper's terms, the time point label means: baseline before first vaccination. Vaccinee samples were obtained from the UK trials COV001 and COV002, which included a single-blind randomized controlled phase 2/3 trial of AZD1222 (ChAdOx1 nCoV-19) in healthy adults. For TCRbeta chain sequencing, PBMC samples from trial participants were taken at day 0 and at day 28 after the second dose. The material was peripheral blood, obtained on day 0 of AZD1222 vaccination. The sequence was collected from an adult in good health. The receptor chain draws on TRBV7-3 and TRBJ2-1; a stretch of 11 junction bases matches TRBD2. The CDR3 here reads CASSSGTSGHNEQFF. The sequenced DNA is TGTGCCAGCAGCTCCGGGACTAGCGGACACAATGAGCAGTTCTTC.